These T cell receptor beta chains were read from a single sample in a study of blood T cell repertoires in COVID-19. Profiling relied on immunoSEQ multiplex PCR, and the TCRdb table lists in-frame clones only, not all of them. The sample includes 70,000 or so clones, about 90% of them seen just once. Sequencing was performed on peripheral blood. These receptors all stem from a human donor in a cohort sampled during active COVID-19. Each CDR3 is given with its conserved first and last residue. A D gene is named only where the DNA matches it firmly. Clone size is given for some rows only: seen once, a few or many times, or a class if the clone is expanded.

clone size	V gene	D gene	J gene	CDR3 DNA	CDR3 protein
NA	TRBV18	NA	TRBJ1-5	TGTGCCAGCTCTTCCCGGGACACCAGCCTTTTTAGCAATCAGCCCCAGCATTTT	CASSSRDTSLFSNQPQHF
NA	TRBV2	NA	TRBJ1-6	TGTGCCAGCAGGTACCCCGGTGAGGGCCCCCTCCACTTT	CASRYPGEGPLHF
NA	TRBV19	NA	TRBJ2-7	TGTGCCAGTAGTAAAGAGGGAGGGGGGAGCTACGAGCAGTACTTC	CASSKEGGGSYEQYF
NA	TRBV2	TRBD2	TRBJ2-3	TGTGCCAGCTCGGGACTAGCGGGGACGAGCACAGATACGCAGTATTTT	CASSGLAGTSTDTQYF
NA	TRBV28	NA	TRBJ1-5	TGTGCCAGCAAGAGCCCGGGGGGTCACAATCAGCCCCAGCATTTT	CASKSPGGHNQPQHF
NA	TRBV2	TRBD1	TRBJ2-7	TGTGCCAGCAGCCAAAGCCGGGACAGGGGGGCTCGTACCCCTCAAGAGCAGTACTTC	CASSQSRDRGARTPQEQYF
NA	TRBV27	TRBD1	TRBJ1-5	TGTGCCAGCAGGCAGGGGGCCTATAGCAATCAGCCCCAGCATTTT	CASRQGAYSNQPQHF
once	TRBV7-8	NA	TRBJ1-6	TGTGCCAGCAGCTTAGGAGGGAGCCCCTATAATTCACCCCTCCACTTT	CASSLGGSPYNSPLHF
NA	TRBV18	NA	TRBJ1-2	TGTGCCAGCTCACCCTTAGGAGGAGGAAACTATGGCTACACCTTC	CASSPLGGGNYGYTF
NA	TRBV2	TRBD2	TRBJ2-7	TGTGCCAGCAGTTTAGCGGGGCAAAACTACGAGCAGTACTTC	CASSLAGQNYEQYF
NA	TRBV7-9	NA	TRBJ2-4	TGTGCCAGCAGCCGTCGGGGCAAAAACATTCAGTACTTC	CASSRRGKNIQYF
NA	TRBV4-1	NA	TRBJ1-2	TGCGCCAGCAGCCAAGCGATTAGCGATGGCTACACCTTC	CASSQAISDGYTF
NA	TRBV24-1	TRBD1	TRBJ2-7	TGTGCCACCAGTGAGTCCCCAGGGGGCAGGGACGAGCAGTACTTC	CATSESPGGRDEQYF
NA	TRBV11-2	TRBD1	TRBJ1-6	TGTGCCAGCAGCGGGACAGGCTATAATTCACCCCTCCACTTT	CASSGTGYNSPLHF
NA	TRBV7-9	TRBD1	TRBJ1-1	TGTGCCAGCAGCGCGACAGGGTACAACACTGAAGCTTTCTTT	CASSATGYNTEAFF
NA	TRBV10-1	NA	TRBJ1-6	TGCGCCAGCAGTGAGTTGGCAGGATCACCCCTCCACTTT	CASSELAGSPLHF
NA	TRBV19	TRBD1	TRBJ2-7	TGTGCCAGTAGCGAGACAGGGACGCTGGGCGAGCAGTACTTC	CASSETGTLGEQYF
NA	TRBV6-2/TRBV6-3	TRBD1	TRBJ2-7	TGTGCCAGCAGTTACTCGAGGTCAGGGGGAGATTACGAGCAGTACTTC	CASSYSRSGGDYEQYF
NA	TRBV28	TRBD1	TRBJ1-1	TGTGCCAGCTCGGAACAGGGGTACACTGAAGCTTTCTTT	CASSEQGYTEAFF
NA	TRBV7-9	TRBD1	TRBJ2-7	TGTGCCAGCAGCCTTATAGGACAGGGGGTGAACTACGAGCAGTACTTC	CASSLIGQGVNYEQYF
NA	TRBV5-1	TRBD1	TRBJ2-7	TGCGCCAGCAGCCAAACAGGGGCGTACGGGCAGTACTTC	CASSQTGAYGQYF
NA	TRBV2	NA	TRBJ2-2	TGTGCCAGCAGTGGCGGGAACACCGGGGAGCTGTTTTTT	CASSGGNTGELFF
NA	TRBV19	TRBD1	TRBJ2-6	TGTGCCAGTAGTATCAAGACAGGGGGTTCTAACGTCCTGACTTTC	CASSIKTGGSNVLTF
NA	TRBV5-1	NA	TRBJ2-7	TGCGCCAGCAGCTTGGTCGGGAAAAGCTCCTACGAGCAGTACTTC	CASSLVGKSSYEQYF
NA	TRBV7-8	NA	TRBJ2-1	TGTGCCAGCAGCGCAGACCCGAGACTGCCCTACAATGAGCAGTTCTTC	CASSADPRLPYNEQFF
NA	TRBV27	NA	TRBJ1-6	TGTGCCAGCAGAAAATGGGGGGGCCAGGATTCACCCCTCCACTTT	CASRKWGGQDSPLHF
NA	TRBV27	NA	TRBJ1-1	TGTGCCAGCAGTGGTGGCTCTGAAGCTTTCTTT	CASSGGSEAFF
NA	TRBV9	NA	TRBJ1-3	TGTGCCAGCAGCGTAGGACAGTCCTCTGGAAACACCATATATTTT	CASSVGQSSGNTIYF
once	TRBV11-2	TRBD2	TRBJ2-3	TGTGCCAGCAGCTTAGTGGGTCAAGCGGGGGCTGGCACAGATACGCAGTATTTT	CASSLVGQAGAGTDTQYF
NA	TRBV6-2/TRBV6-3	TRBD1	TRBJ2-7	TGTGCCAGCAGTTACTCGAGGGACAGGGAGGGCCCCTACGAGCAGTACTTC	CASSYSRDREGPYEQYF
once	TRBV28	TRBD1	TRBJ1-2	TGTGCCAGCAGTTTATGGGGACAGTCTAACTATGGCTACACCTTC	CASSLWGQSNYGYTF
NA	TRBV11-2	TRBD1	TRBJ1-6	TGTGCCAGCAGCTTAGAAAAAGCGACAGGGAACTTATATAATTCACCCCTCCACTTT	CASSLEKATGNLYNSPLHF
NA	TRBV28	NA	TRBJ2-7	TGTGCCAGCAGTTTTCACCGGGACACTTGGTCCTACGAGCAGTACTTC	CASSFHRDTWSYEQYF
NA	TRBV15	NA	TRBJ1-4	TGTGCCACCAGCACCATAGGACAGTCCCGACGGGAAAAACTGTTTTTT	CATSTIGQSRREKLFF
NA	TRBV3-1/TRBV3-2	NA	TRBJ2-7	TGTGCCAGCAGTCGTTCGTTCGGGGGAGCAGACTACGAGCAGTACTTC	CASSRSFGGADYEQYF
NA	TRBV19	NA	TRBJ1-3	TGTGCCAGTACCCCCTACGGGGGGGGCCTGGGGGACACCATATATTTT	CASTPYGGGLGDTIYF
once	TRBV3-1/TRBV3-2	TRBD1	TRBJ2-7	TGTGCCAGCAGCCCCGGTAAGGGGGCACAGCCCTACGAGCAGTACTTC	CASSPGKGAQPYEQYF
NA	TRBV7-9	NA	TRBJ2-7	TGTGCCAGCAGCTTGACACTTGTCGACTACGAGCAGTACTTC	CASSLTLVDYEQYF